The 27 T cell receptor beta chains presented below share a single source sample, sequenced in a study of cytomegalovirus exposure and HLA in healthy donors. Primers for the PCR totalled 60 Vbeta and 13 Jbeta. Method: immunoSEQ multiplex PCR; TCRdb's copy keeps in-frame clones and lacks some. The sample carries under 200,000 clones, roughly 65% recorded once. Specimen: PBMCs. Receptors originate from a young woman in good health and CMV-seropositive.

CDR3 in DNA: TGCGCCAGCAGCCAAGACTGGGGATCAGGGGGAGGAGGGATCGAAAAACTGTTTTTT. Encoded protein: CASSQDWGSGGGGIEKLFF. The rearrangement uses TRBV4-3 and TRBJ1-4, with TRBD1 matching over 7 bases. The CDR3 extends over 19 amino acids. J gave up 8 bases and V 0 bases, and 18 bases lay outside the gene matches. The germline V gene encodes CDR1 LGHNA and CDR2 YSLEER.

This chain uses TRBV4-1 with TRBJ2-7; D is undetermined. In germline, CDR1 is MGHRA, CDR2 YSYEKL. The V and J ends lost 2 bases and 2 bases respectively, with 7 bases between them. The CDR3 totals 13 residues. The CDR3: CASSQSQTYEQYF. DNA for the CDR3: TGCGCCAGCAGCCAATCCCAGACCTACGAGCAGTACTTC.

The V gene is TRBV4-1, the J gene TRBJ2-3; 7 bases agree with TRBD2. The CDR3 totals 15 residues. V trimming: 5 bases; J trimming: 0 bases; junction bases outside the gene matches: 5. Germline CDR1 and CDR2: MGHRA and YSYEKL. The CDR3 loop reads CASSYRAGSTDTQYF. The CDR3 DNA follows: TGCGCCAGCAGCTACCGAGCGGGGAGCACAGATACGCAGTATTTT.

The chain combines TRBV2 with TRBJ2-5; possibly TRBD2 for D (6 bases). Trimming shortened V by 7 bases and J by 4 bases, and 19 bases separated the two germline ends. Germline V gives CDR1 SNHLY, CDR2 FYNNEI. The CDR3 extends over 15 amino acids. The CDR3 region has the DNA TGTGCCAGCAAAACCCACCTTGGGGGAGGAGAGACCCAGTACTTC. Encoded protein: CASKTHLGGGETQYF.

Written as DNA, the CDR3 is TGTGCCAGCAGCGAATCCGGGACAGGGGACCCCTACGAGCAGTACTTC. Residues: CASSESGTGDPYEQYF. The chain carries TRBV5-8 and TRBJ2-5, with TRBD1 matching 10 bases. The J call could be wrong; TRBJ2-7 is a better fit for the DNA end. Germline CDR1 is SGHTS and CDR2 is YDEGEE. The CDR3 totals 16 residues.

This chain joins TRBV28 and TRBJ1-6; possible D gene TRBD1, 5 bases. The CDR3 loop spans 13 amino acids. CDR1 MDHEN and CDR2 SYDVKM come from the germline V gene. Trimming cost V 9 bases and J 6 bases, with 12 bases left between them. The CDR3 DNA reads as TGTGCCAGTTGGGGACTCCGTAATTCACCCCTCCACTTT. Residues: CASWGLRNSPLHF.

The rearrangement joins TRBV27 to TRBJ1-2; 10 bases match TRBD1. Germline V lookup: CDR1 MNHEY, CDR2 SMNVEV (reference sequence). V dropped 6 bases and J dropped 3; count of bases not matched to a gene: 1. The CDR3 is made up of 13 amino acids. CDR3 sequence: CASSGQGDYGYTF. The CDR3 DNA reads TGTGCCAGCAGCGGACAGGGGGACTATGGCTACACCTTC.

In its sample, this clone was seen once. The gene calls are TRBV5-1 and TRBJ2-7; TRBD1 matches 9 bases. CDR1 is SGHRS and CDR2 is YFSETQ in the germline V gene. V dropped 6 bases and J dropped 4; count of bases not matched to a gene: 5. This CDR3 comprises 13 residues. CDR3 DNA: TGCGCCAGCACCGGGACAGGGAGTTACGAGCAGTACTTC. It encodes CASTGTGSYEQYF.

The rearrangement joins TRBV2 to TRBJ1-1, with unresolved D. Germline V lookup: CDR1 SNHLY, CDR2 FYNNEI. Trimming took off 5 bases at V and 2 bases at J, with 9 bases between the two ends. The length of the CDR3 is 13 residues. CDR3 coding DNA: TGTGCCAGCAGTCTTCTGCTAAACACTGAAGCTTTCTTT. Protein sequence: CASSLLLNTEAFF. Full variable domain (outside the CDR3, taken from reference TRBV2 and TRBJ1-1): EPEVTQTPSHQVTQMGQEVILRCVPISNHLYFYWYRQILGQKVEFLVSFYNNEISEKSEIFDDQFSVERPDGSNFTLKIRSTKLEDSAMYFCASSLLLNTEAFFGQGTRLTVV.

This clone occurred a few times. The chain joins TRBV28 to TRBJ2-3; possible D gene TRBD2, 5 bases. The germline CDR1 and CDR2 sequences are MDHEN and SYDVKM. The CDR3 spans 18 residues. The germline V and J ends were trimmed by 1 base and 6 bases, with 23 bases remaining between them. CDR3 loop: CASSLFPPRSGTQDTQYF. In DNA, the CDR3 is TGTGCCAGCAGTTTATTCCCACCGAGATCGGGAACCCAGGATACGCAGTATTTT.

This sequence joins TRBV10-3 and TRBJ2-7; 7 bases line up with TRBD2. Germline V CDR1 and CDR2: ENHRY, SYGVKD. This CDR3 has 18 residues. The V and J ends lost 10 bases and 0 bases, in that order; junction bases with no gene match: 21. The DNA of the CDR3 is TGTGCCACCGTGGGGCGGGAGATCGACTACGACAACTCCTACGAGCAGTACTTC. This sequence encodes CATVGREIDYDNSYEQYF.

This chain joins TRBV5-1 and TRBJ1-4; D gene unclear. The germline gives CDR1 SGHRS, CDR2 YFSETQ. V lost 0 bases and J 3 bases, leaving 6 bases between the germline ends. The CDR3 contains 14 residues. CDR3 in amino acids: CASSLGAPNEKLFF. DNA of the CDR3: TGCGCCAGCAGCTTGGGGGCACCTAATGAAAAACTGTTTTTT.

The chain uses TRBV28 and TRBJ2-1; D call uncertain. Germline V lookup: CDR1 MDHEN, CDR2 SYDVKM. Trimming shortened V by 4 bases and J by 5 bases, and 9 bases separated the two germline ends. This CDR3 contains 13 residues. CDR3 region: CASSYRGHNEQFF. The DNA of the CDR3 is TGTGCCAGCAGTTACCGTGGCCACAATGAGCAGTTCTTC.

J is TRBJ2-1 and V is TRBV27; 7 nucleotides match TRBD1. V was pared by 4 bases and J by 0 bases, with 3 bases of the junction left unmatched. This CDR3 has 15 amino acids. Germline CDR1 MNHEY, CDR2 SMNVEV (reference sequence). CDR3 sequence: CASSSTGSSYNEQFF. The DNA of the CDR3 is TGTGCCAGCAGTTCGACAGGGAGCTCCTACAATGAGCAGTTCTTC.

The chain recombines TRBV6-1 with TRBJ1-1, with TRBD1 matching over 7 bases. V gave up 6 bases and J gave up 1 base; unmatched junction bases: 5. This CDR3 is 14 amino acids long. Germline CDR1 and CDR2: MNHNS and SASEGT. For the CDR3, the DNA is TGTGCCAGCAGGACAGGGAGTGGGAACACTGAAGCTTTCTTT. Its translation: CASRTGSGNTEAFF.

This chain links TRBV27 with TRBJ1-4; D remains unclear. CDR1 MNHEY and CDR2 SMNVEV come from the germline V gene (reference sequence). Between the trimmed V and J ends, which lost 7 bases and 4 bases, there was a span of 13 bases. The CDR3 runs to 14 residues. The CDR3 region is CASTGNGYNEKLFF. Written as DNA, the CDR3 is TGTGCCAGCACGGGTAACGGATATAATGAAAAACTGTTTTTT.

J is TRBJ2-3 and V is TRBV9, with 7 bases fitting TRBD2. CDR3 size: 15 residues. CDR1 and CDR2 (germline): SGDLS, YYNGEE. J gave up 6 bases and V 0 bases, and 7 bases lay outside the gene matches. This CDR3 is CASSVDPAGFDTQYF. The CDR3 DNA is TGTGCCAGCAGCGTAGATCCAGCGGGGTTCGATACGCAGTATTTT.

V is TRBV7-9 and J is TRBJ2-1, with 11 bases matching TRBD1. Losses at the gene ends were 4 bases for V and 7 bases for J; bases not matched to a gene: 6. There are 15 residues in the CDR3. CDR1 and CDR2 (germline): SEHNR, FQNEAQ (reference sequence). The CDR3 spells CASSWGQGDFNEQFF. The CDR3 region has the DNA TGTGCCAGCAGCTGGGGACAGGGGGATTTTAATGAGCAGTTCTTC.

This clone was detected only a few times. V usage is TRBV7-2 and J usage is TRBJ2-5; TRBD1 aligns across 7 bases. From germline, CDR1 is SGHTA and CDR2 FQGNSA. The J segment lost 3 bases and the V segment lost 2 bases, leaving 6 bases of the junction unmatched. The length of the CDR3 is 15 residues. CDR3 nucleotides: TGTGCCAGCAGCTTATCAGTGACAGGGAAAGAGACCCAGTACTTC. Amino acid sequence: CASSLSVTGKETQYF.

The V and J genes are TRBV6-6 and TRBJ1-1; D perhaps matches TRBD1 (5 bases). Germline CDR1 MNHNY, CDR2 SVGAGI (reference sequence). With 0 bases removed from V and 7 bases from J, the gap between germline ends came to 9 bases. The CDR3 covers 13 residues. The CDR3 DNA reads TGTGCCAGCAGTTACTCGGGGGGAGTTGAAGCTTTCTTT. It yields the protein CASSYSGGVEAFF.

By share of the sample, this clone is medium-sized. The CDR3 DNA sequence: TGTGCCTCCGCGGGGGTCTCTGGGGCCAACGTCCTGACTTTC. The encoded protein is CASAGVSGANVLTF. The V call is TRBV6-6, the J call TRBJ2-6, with TRBD2 identical over 7 bases. Germline trimming cut 11 bases from V and 0 bases from J; bases unmatched to any gene: 4. Looked up from germline, CDR1 is MNHNY and CDR2 is SVGAGI (reference sequence). The CDR3 sequence is 14 residues long.

As DNA, the CDR3 is TGTGCCAGCTCACCACCGAGCCAGGCTGCTCAGCCCCAGCATTTT. It is translated as CASSPPSQAAQPQHF. The chain has TRBV18 and TRBJ1-5; D gene ambiguous. This CDR3 has 15 amino acids. Deletions cut 0 bases from V and 6 bases from J, with 12 bases between. Germline lookup yields CDR1 KGHSH and CDR2 LQKENI.

The chain carries TRBV7-9 and TRBJ2-3, with 7 bases identical to TRBD2. Germline V lookup: CDR1 SEHNR, CDR2 FQNEAQ (reference sequence). This CDR3 is 13 amino acids long. With 5 bases clipped from V and 6 bases from J, the junction kept 5 bases outside the gene matches. CDR3 protein: CASSRGLDDTQYF. Here the CDR3 DNA reads TGTGCCAGCAGCAGAGGACTAGATGATACGCAGTATTTT.

The CDR3 coding sequence is TGTGCCAGCAGTGAAGATTGGGACAGGGATGAGCTCCGCAATGAGCAGTTCTTC. This encodes CASSEDWDRDELRNEQFF. The chain uses TRBV6-1 and TRBJ2-1, with 9 bases that match TRBD1. The CDR3 contains 18 residues. With 1 base clipped from V and 6 bases from J, the junction kept 13 bases outside the gene matches. Germline loops: CDR1 MNHNS, CDR2 SASEGT.

The chain combines TRBV19 with TRBJ1-2, with 9 positions matching TRBD1. Trimming at V came to 5 bases and at J to 8 bases, leaving 9 bases not matched to a gene. Per germline, CDR1 LNHDA and CDR2 SQIVND (reference sequence). CDR3 length: 14 amino acids. The CDR3, as DNA: TGTGCCAGTAGTCCCTGGGACAGGGAGGAAGGCTACACCTTC. Its translation: CASSPWDREEGYTF.

This clone has just a few counts. This rearrangement joins TRBV27 to TRBJ1-3; D is uncertain. This CDR3 is 14 amino acids long. In germline, CDR1 is MNHEY, CDR2 SMNVEV (reference sequence). V lost 3 bases, J lost 4 bases, and 10 bases lay in between. CDR3 amino acids: CASSLTFDGNTIYF. The CDR3, as DNA: TGTGCCAGCAGTTTGACATTTGACGGAAACACCATATATTTT.

This clone was counted only a few times. The chain is built from TRBV7-6 and TRBJ2-1; maybe TRBD2 (5 bases). The V gene lost 1 base and the J gene lost 9 bases, with 13 bases spanning the gap. The CDR3 runs to 14 residues. Germline V CDR1 and CDR2: SGHVS, FNYEAQ. CDR3 sequence: CASSLDGVSSEQFF. The DNA of the CDR3 is TGTGCCAGCAGCTTAGACGGGGTATCTAGTGAGCAGTTCTTC.